This T cell receptor beta chain was observed in a study of blood T cell repertoires in COVID-19 (dated by TCRdb to the early 2020s). In terms of the full investigation: Samples from collaborators originated in the United States, Italy and Spain and spanned both the acute and convalescent phases of COVID-19. The material from the prospective study consisted of cDNA or gDNA derived from T cells, B-cell-depleted T cells, or PBMCs. Subjects who had been exposed to COVID-19, were actively infected with it, or had recovered from it provided the deeply sampled blood TCRbeta repertoires that made up the dataset. The repertoires were released in a freely available public database meant as a resource for research on the immune response to SARS-CoV-2. Samples were obtained from the ongoing ImmuneRACE study (first 160 participants) and from 1,000 to 1,500 subjects provided by 6 global collaborators. Sample metadata almost always included a de-identified subject ID, COVID-19 status, age in years and sex. Where HLA class I and class II types were available, the types were taken from metadata supplied by the sample provider, not from assay-based typing.

The collaborating institutions used their own protocols to collect whole blood in K2EDTA tubes. For TCRbeta analysis, collaborators shipped samples in one of three forms: frozen whole blood, isolated PBMCs, or DNA extracted from either of those sample types. As to this clone: No cognate antigen has been identified for it. Within one base of it there is no much larger clone, and no base qualities were kept.

TCRbeta CDR3 regions were amplified from genomic DNA using the immunoSEQ Assay, a bias-controlled multiplex PCR. As for how the authors treated the data: The number of nucleated cells in each sample was estimated by amplification of reference gene primers within the assay. To quantify the absolute abundance of each unique TCRbeta CDR3 rearrangement, sequence reads were collapsed and filtered. For each sample, productive Simpson clonality was calculated as the square root of Simpson's diversity index across productive rearrangements. TCRdb retrieved this table from immuneACCESS and kept in-frame rearrangements only. Not all clones are present; in checked studies, unresolved V genes account for under half, and no reason is known for the remainder. V, J and clone size are taken as reported in that table, and D and trimming were inferred from the DNA itself. The table for this sample lists 70,000 to 85,000 clones; roughly 80% of them were counted only once. The ten largest clonotypes hold roughly a sixth of the sample.

CDR1 is given as SEHNR and CDR2 as FQNEAQ, both from the germline V gene (reference sequence). The CDR3, from cysteine to phenylalanine, totals 12 residues. The retained sequence is limited to the CDR3, 36 bases, with the frame set at the first base. From V the trimming removes 1 base and from J it removes 16 bases, while the gene matches leave 7 bases of the junction unaccounted for. Broader findings and caveats from the paper: Clinical and demographic metadata were provided uncurated, with the amount varying by source and participant.

This chain joins TRBV7-9 to TRBJ2-4, and 7 junction bases match TRBD1. This sequence originates from a woman of 80 years or more with acute or convalescent COVID-19. The specimen sequenced was peripheral blood. This receptor has the CDR3 CASSLGRDRFYF. The sequence in DNA is TGTGCCAGCAGCTTAGGCCGGGACAGATTCTACTTC.